This paragraph reports one TCR beta chain. These data originate in a study of blood T cell repertoires in COVID-19. Study information: Samples taken during acute and convalescent COVID-19 were collected in the United States, Italy and Spain. The cDNA or gDNA used as material had been derived from T cells, B-cell-depleted T cells, or PBMCs.

The authors' processing: Amplification with reference gene primers provided the estimates of nucleated cell counts. Method: immunoSEQ multiplex PCR; TCRdb's copy keeps in-frame clones and lacks some. V and J calls and clone size are given by that table; D and trimming were obtained from the DNA. This table holds roughly 140,000 clones, about 88% found once. The CDR3 contains 17 residues. The V gene's germline CDR1 is SGDLS and CDR2 YYNGEE. V was clipped by 2 bases and J by 0 bases, with 15 bases between them. The clonotype comes from a human donor in a cohort sampled during active COVID-19. The sample was peripheral blood. This sequence joins TRBV9 and TRBJ1-3, with D hard to call. Here the CDR3 reads CASSVSPFVSSGNTIYF. As DNA, the CDR3 is TGTGCCAGCAGCGTTTCTCCCTTTGTTAGCTCTGGAAACACCATATATTTT.